The present entry profiles one T cell receptor (beta chain) with its context. As yet, its antigen is unknown. This CDR3 region has 13 residues. This entry is derived from a study of identical twins. After template switching added a universal primer site, the resulting cDNA carried unique molecular identifiers. Each CDR3 protein is one row after TCRdb ran MiXCR on the 5' RACE reads. This repertoire shows some 570,000 distinct CDR3 sequences, approximately 20% found once; its top ten account for around 0.48%. Broader study findings: Out-of-frame alpha sequences common to twins were enriched for low generation probability. A lower insertion count was a feature of abundant cord blood beta clonotypes, with no such feature in memory repertoires.

This sample also appeared in a second study, on yellow fever vaccine responses in identical twins.

Sequencing input: CD4+ T cells sorted from blood. J is TRBJ2-5 and V is TRBV12-1. TRBV12-1 is tagged as a pseudogene. This TCR came from a woman between 18 and 29 years old in good health. The CDR3 protein is CASRFPHRETQYF. The CDR3 DNA reads as TGTGCCAGCAGGTTTCCCCACCGAGAGACCCAGTACTTC.